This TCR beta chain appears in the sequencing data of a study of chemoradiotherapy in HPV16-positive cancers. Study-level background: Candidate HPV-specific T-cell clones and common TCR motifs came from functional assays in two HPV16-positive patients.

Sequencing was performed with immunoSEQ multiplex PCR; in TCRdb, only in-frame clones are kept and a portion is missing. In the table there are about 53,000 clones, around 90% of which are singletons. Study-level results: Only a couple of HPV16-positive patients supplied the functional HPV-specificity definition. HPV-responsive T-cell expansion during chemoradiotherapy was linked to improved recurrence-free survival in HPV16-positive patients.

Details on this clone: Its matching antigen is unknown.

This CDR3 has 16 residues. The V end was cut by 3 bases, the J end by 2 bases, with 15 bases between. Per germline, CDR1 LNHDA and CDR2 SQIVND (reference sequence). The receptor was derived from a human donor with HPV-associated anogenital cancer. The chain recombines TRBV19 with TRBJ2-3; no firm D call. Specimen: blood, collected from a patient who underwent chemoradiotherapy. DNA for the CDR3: TGTGCCAGTAGTATCAATCGGTTCGCAAACACAGATACGCAGTATTTT. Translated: CASSINRFANTDTQYF. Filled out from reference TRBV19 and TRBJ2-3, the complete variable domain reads DGGITQSPKYLFRKEGQNVTLSCEQNLNHDAMYWYRQDPGQGLRLIYYSQIVNDFQKGDIAEGYSVSREKKESFPLTVTSAQKNPTAFYLCASSINRFANTDTQYFGPGTRLTVL.